This record looks at one T cell receptor (beta chain) sequence and its context. Its antigen is unidentified. The repertoire was sequenced with immunoSEQ multiplex PCR; TCRdb's copy has only in-frame clones and lacks some. The table has about 75,000 clones, 83% seen once; the top ten hold around 0.58%. Per the germline V gene, CDR1 is SGHDT and CDR2 is YYEEEE. The V gene end was trimmed by 3 bases and the J gene end by 7 bases; junction bases not matched to a gene: 7. The CDR3 extends over 14 amino acids. This sample was taken from a study of CD4 T cell repertoires in COVID-19. General study points: Several top expanded SARS-CoV-2-reactive clonotypes were shared by two or three memory subsets.

The sequence was collected from a human donor who had COVID-19. This material consisted of CD4+ T cells from peripheral blood, taken after recovery from COVID-19. This chain connects TRBV5-6 to TRBJ1-5, with 7 bases that match TRBD1. In nucleotides, the CDR3 is TGTGCCAGCAGCTCTACAGGGGCGGGGCAGCCCCAGCATTTT. It specifies CASSSTGAGQPQHF. Full variable domain (missing parts from reference TRBV5-6 and TRBJ1-5): DAGVTQSPTHLIKTRGQQVTLRCSPKSGHDTVSWYQQALGQGPQFIFQYYEEEERQRGNFPDRFSGHQFPNYSSELNVNALLLGDSALYLCASSSTGAGQPQHFGDGTRLSIL.